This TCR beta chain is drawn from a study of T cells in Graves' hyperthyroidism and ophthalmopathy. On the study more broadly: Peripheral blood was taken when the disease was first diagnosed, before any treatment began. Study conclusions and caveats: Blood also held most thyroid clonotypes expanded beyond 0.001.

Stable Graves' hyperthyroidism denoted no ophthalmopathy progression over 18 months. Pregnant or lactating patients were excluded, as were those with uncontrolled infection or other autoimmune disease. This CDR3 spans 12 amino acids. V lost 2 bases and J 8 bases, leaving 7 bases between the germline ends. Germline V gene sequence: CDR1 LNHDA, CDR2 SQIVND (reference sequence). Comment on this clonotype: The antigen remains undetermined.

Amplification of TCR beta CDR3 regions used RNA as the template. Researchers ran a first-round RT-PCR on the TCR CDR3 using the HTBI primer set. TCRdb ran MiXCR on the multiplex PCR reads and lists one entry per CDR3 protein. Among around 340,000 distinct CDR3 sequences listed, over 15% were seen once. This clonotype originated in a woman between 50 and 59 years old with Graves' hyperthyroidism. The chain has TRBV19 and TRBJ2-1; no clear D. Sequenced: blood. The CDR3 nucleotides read TGTGCCAGTAGTATACCTGGGTATGAGCAGTTCTTC. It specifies CASSIPGYEQFF.